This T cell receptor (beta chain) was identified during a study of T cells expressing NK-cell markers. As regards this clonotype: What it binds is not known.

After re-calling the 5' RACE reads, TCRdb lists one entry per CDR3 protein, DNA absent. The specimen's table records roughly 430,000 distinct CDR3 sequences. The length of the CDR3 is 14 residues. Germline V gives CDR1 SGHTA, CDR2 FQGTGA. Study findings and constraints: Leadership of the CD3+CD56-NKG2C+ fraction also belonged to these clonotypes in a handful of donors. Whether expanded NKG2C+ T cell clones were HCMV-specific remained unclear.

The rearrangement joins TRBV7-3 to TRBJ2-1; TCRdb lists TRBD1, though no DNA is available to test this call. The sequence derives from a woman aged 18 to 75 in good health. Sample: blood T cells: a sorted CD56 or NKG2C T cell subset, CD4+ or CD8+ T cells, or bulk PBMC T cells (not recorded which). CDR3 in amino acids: CASRSGQGADEQFF.